The entry below gives a single T cell receptor beta chain sequence along with its context. The data stem from a study of regulatory T cells in long-lasting Graves disease. As to time point: newly diagnosed GD, antithyroid drugs for less than 3 months. Following extraction of RNA from PBMCs, that RNA was used to make the TCR library. Relying on iRepertoire HTBI primers and Arm-PCR of CDR3 regions, the team built TCR beta libraries. TCRdb independently ran MiXCR on the multiplex PCR reads; one entry per CDR3 protein. Of 400,000 to 500,000 distinct CDR3 sequences listed, around 16% are singletons. The CDR3 has 13 amino acids. Germline-derived CDR1 and CDR2 are SGHRS and YFSETQ. V was shortened by 4 bases and J by 5 bases, with 12 bases between the two germline ends. The sample also formed part of further work on T cells in Graves' hyperthyroidism and ophthalmopathy.

The origin of this receptor is a woman in her 40s with Graves disease. Material: peripheral blood mononuclear cells (PBMCs), obtained at new diagnosis, from a patient treated with antithyroid drugs. The chain links TRBV5-1 to TRBJ2-5; no clear D. This chain's CDR3 is CASSPRSFETQYF. The CDR3 DNA reads TGCGCCAGCAGCCCCCGTTCGTTTGAGACCCAGTACTTC.